A single sample is the source of the 11 T cell receptor beta chains below, sequenced in a study of tumor-infiltrating lymphocytes in primary liver carcinoma. TCR beta cDNA was made from around 460 ng total RNA with a constant-region primer. Amplification in three nested multiplex PCR rounds with slightly modified ARM-PCR gave rise to TCR beta libraries. A C-beta reverse primer and TRBV1-TRBV30 forward primers served in each of the first two PCR rounds, at approximately 10 cycles apiece. TCRdb called the multiplex PCR reads again in MiXCR, with one record for every CDR3 protein. The sample records 55,000 or so distinct CDR3 sequences, less than 75% being singletons. Total RNA and DNA came together from roughly 20-30 mg of bulk tissue without cell sorting. Sequencing was performed on liver tumor tissue from sampling region 2. Subset: tumor region T2, inferior pole. The receptors originated from a man aged 35 to 55 with primary liver carcinoma and hepatitis B virus infection.

Turning to this clonotype: One end of the junction varies from germline; a read error may be responsible. The rearrangement links TRBV4-3 to TRBJ2-6; D remains ambiguous. The CDR3 has 17 residues. In germline, CDR1 is LGHNA, CDR2 YSLEER. This CDR3 reads CASGQDEFRSGANVLTF. Here the CDR3 DNA reads TGCGCCAGCGGCCAAGATGAGTTCCGCTCTGGGGCCAACGTCCTGACTTTC.

The CDR3 protein is CARSPRQGPFYEQYF. In DNA form, the CDR3 reads TGTGCCAGAAGTCCGCGACAGGGACCGTTCTACGAGCAGTACTTC. The chain has TRBV6-6 and TRBJ2-7, with TRBD1 matching 7 bases. The CDR3 length is 15 residues. V shed 9 bases, J shed 3 bases, and the junction held 14 bases outside the gene matches. CDR1 MNHNY and CDR2 SVGAGI come from the germline V gene (reference sequence).

The rearrangement links TRBV29-1 to TRBJ2-1, with 12 nucleotides matching TRBD2. From germline, CDR1 is SQVTM and CDR2 ANQGSEA. This CDR3 is 15 amino acids long. After removal of 5 bases from V and 7 bases from J, the junction contained 9 bases not matched to a gene. DNA for the CDR3: TGCAGCGTTTCTACGACTAGCGGGAGATCTAATGAGCAGTTCTTC. This translates into CSVSTTSGRSNEQFF.

Notes on this clonotype: The junction differs from germline at one of its ends, possibly a read error. The rearrangement links TRBV6-5 to TRBJ2-1, with TRBD2 matching over 7 bases. Germline V gene sequence: CDR1 MNHEY, CDR2 SVGAGI. This CDR3 is built from 15 residues. DNA of the CDR3: TGTGTCAGCAGGTCAAGCGGGAAAGCCTACAATGAGCAGTTCTTC. Its protein product is CVSRSSGKAYNEQFF.

Comments on this clonotype: One junction end disagrees with the germline gene, perhaps due to a read error. This chain links TRBV6-1 with TRBJ2-4; TRBD1 matches at 10 bases. From germline, CDR1 is MNHNS and CDR2 SASEGT. The CDR3 has 16 amino acids. This chain's CDR3 is CASRLGLGQGENIHYF. For the CDR3, the DNA is TGTGCCAGCAGGCTTGGGCTCGGACAGGGGGAAAATATTCACTACTTC.

This clonotype was counted once. Compared with germline, one end of the junction differs, possibly owing to a read error. The chain is built from TRBV11-2 and TRBJ2-6; 8 positions agree with TRBD1. Germline V gene sequence: CDR1 SGHAT, CDR2 FQNNGV. The CDR3 contains 21 residues. This chain's CDR3 is CASSMEGDRGISLFGANILTF. CDR3 nucleotides: TGTGCCAGCAGTATGGAGGGAGACAGGGGCATTTCCCTCTTTGGGGCCAACATCCTGACTTTC.

As regards this clonotype: A read error is possible here, since a much larger clone lies one base away. The CDR3 DNA reads as TGTGCCAGCAGCTTGGTACTTTACACCGGGGAGCTGTTATTT. It encodes CASSLVLYTGELLF. The chain uses TRBV5-6 and TRBJ2-2; D perhaps matches TRBD2 (5 bases). CDR1 SGHDT and CDR2 YYEEEE come from the germline V gene. The CDR3 contains 14 residues.

This clonotype was counted a single time. A read error may account for a junction end that differs from germline. This chain joins TRBV11-2 and TRBJ2-2, with 7 nucleotides matching TRBD1. The length of the CDR3 is 15 residues. The germline gives CDR1 SGHAT, CDR2 FQNNGV. CDR3: CASTEGTVNTGELSF. CDR3 nucleotide sequence: TGTGCCAGCACCGAGGGGACAGTGAACACCGGGGAGCTGTCCTTT.

The chain uses TRBV6-1 and TRBJ1-5; 7 nucleotides agree with TRBD1. The CDR3 consists of 16 residues. Germline V gene sequence: CDR1 MNHNS, CDR2 SASEGT. With 4 bases clipped from V and 5 bases from J, the junction kept 11 bases outside the gene matches. CDR3 protein: CASSVEGQGEHQPQHF. The CDR3 coding sequence is TGTGCCAGCAGTGTAGAAGGGCAGGGGGAGCATCAGCCCCAGCATTTT.

For this clonotype: This could be a read error, since a much larger clone is one nucleotide away. The chain couples TRBV11-2 to TRBJ2-1; 7 nucleotides agree with TRBD1. With 3 bases clipped from V and 14 bases from J, the junction kept 4 bases outside the gene matches. Germline V CDR1 and CDR2: SGHAT, FQNNGV. This CDR3 region has 11 residues. Here the CDR3 reads CASSFDREKFF. CDR3 bases: TGTGCCAGCAGCTTTGACAGGGAGAAGTTCTTC.

For this clonotype: Since the CDR3 does not end with the conserved phenylalanine or tryptophan, this likely comes from a read error. No DNA is shown, since the ends of the CDR3 on it are uncertain; the CDR3 is the one TCRdb lists. The chain carries TRBV12-3 or TRBV12-4 and TRBJ2-7. From its first to its last residue, the CDR3 has 14 amino acids. CDR3 residues: CASRVSEISYEQCL.